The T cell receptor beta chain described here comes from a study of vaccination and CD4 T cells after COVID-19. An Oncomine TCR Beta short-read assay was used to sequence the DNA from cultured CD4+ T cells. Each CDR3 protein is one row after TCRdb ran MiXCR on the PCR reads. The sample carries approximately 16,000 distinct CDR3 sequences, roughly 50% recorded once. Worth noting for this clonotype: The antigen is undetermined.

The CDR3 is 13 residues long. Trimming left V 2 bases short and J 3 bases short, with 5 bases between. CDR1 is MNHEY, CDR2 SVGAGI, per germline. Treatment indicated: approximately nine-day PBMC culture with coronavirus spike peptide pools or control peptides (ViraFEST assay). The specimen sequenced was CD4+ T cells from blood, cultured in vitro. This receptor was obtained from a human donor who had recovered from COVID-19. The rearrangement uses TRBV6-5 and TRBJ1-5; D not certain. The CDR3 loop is CASSYGPNQPQHF. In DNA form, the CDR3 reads TGTGCCAGCAGTTACGGACCCAATCAGCCCCAGCATTTT.